These T cell receptor beta chains were read from a single sample in a study of monozygotic twins with inflammatory bowel disease. TCRdb reprocessed the 5' RACE reads and keeps a single row for each CDR3 protein, giving no DNA. This sample's table reports about 300,000 distinct CDR3 sequences. The sequenced material came from blood. The receptors originated from a human donor with ulcerative colitis or Crohn's disease, or a healthy co-twin of an affected twin (not recorded which). The CDR3 runs from the conserved cysteine through the conserved F or W.

TRBV20-1	TRBJ2-4	CSASAPQNIQYF
TRBV7-2	TRBJ2-1	CASSFRDRGQNEQFF
TRBV5-1	TRBJ2-2	CASSLVPVYAGELFF
TRBV5-1	TRBJ2-1	CASSLEGLAGKDNEQFF
TRBV27	TRBJ1-5	CASRSQGNGNQPQHF
TRBV28	TRBJ1-5	CASFSFTGRPQHF
TRBV6-2/TRBV6-3	TRBJ2-2	CASTEDRDGTGELFF
TRBV10-3	TRBJ2-1	CAISGLAGGRNEQFF
TRBV28	TRBJ2-7	CASKSGGYEQYF
TRBV19	TRBJ2-1	CASSMVKEQFF
TRBV3-1	TRBJ2-3	CASSPPRGGFTDTQYF
TRBV6-1	TRBJ2-5	CASRWTGERLGTQYF
TRBV24-1	TRBJ2-1	CATSDFNGRAYNEQFF
TRBV12-3/TRBV12-4	TRBJ2-2	CASSPRTGGKHGELFF
TRBV12-3/TRBV12-4	TRBJ1-5	CASSLGLGSQPQHF
TRBV12-3/TRBV12-4	TRBJ2-2	CASSPRTSGIGELFF
TRBV9	TRBJ2-1	CASSVDGRATFF
TRBV27	TRBJ2-7	CASSFSGERLEQYF
TRBV12-3/TRBV12-4	TRBJ1-1	CASSLTRTGEAFF
TRBV14	TRBJ2-7	CASSHRGLYEQYF
TRBV7-9	TRBJ1-3	CASSPLSGNTIYF
TRBV5-1	TRBJ2-1	CASSLTGNSYNEQFF
TRBV7-8	TRBJ1-5	CASSAQGASDQPQHF
TRBV10-3	TRBJ2-5	CAISDPSGGLETQYF
TRBV3-1	TRBJ2-5	CASSPGRTSGQETQYF
TRBV5-1	TRBJ2-3	CAISPARTSTTDTQYF
TRBV12-3/TRBV12-4	TRBJ2-7	CASSWGQGRYEQYF
TRBV9	TRBJ2-1	CASSVAGLAGGGEQFF
TRBV5-1	TRBJ2-1	CASSLDGGPPYNEQFF
TRBV7-2	TRBJ1-6	CASSLALGGRSPLHF
TRBV6-2/TRBV6-3	TRBJ1-2	CASRETPSYGYTF
TRBV10-3	TRBJ1-1	CATSTGTGKMNTEAFF
TRBV28	TRBJ1-1	CASIDGQGNTEAFF
TRBV30	TRBJ1-4	CAWRVRGGNEKLFF
TRBV24-1	TRBJ2-1	CATNRGDEQFF
TRBV27	TRBJ2-1	CASSWDRGSENEQFF
TRBV12-3/TRBV12-4	TRBJ2-3	CASSLFRGGTDTQYF
TRBV20-1	TRBJ1-4	CSARAGLEEKLFF
TRBV5-1	TRBJ2-1	CASSSPGVNEQFF
TRBV6-5	TRBJ2-2	CASSYAKGSTGELFF
TRBV6-5	TRBJ2-7	CASSYSPSEYYEQYF
TRBV9	TRBJ2-6	CASSVTLTGQLSSGANVLTF
TRBV19	TRBJ2-7	CASNLPGQVRLAENYEQYF
TRBV12-3/TRBV12-4	TRBJ2-7	CASSPRDSSYEQYF
TRBV24-1	TRBJ1-1	CATSDKGVSEAFF
TRBV10-2	TRBJ2-3	CASSAFASTDTQYF
TRBV12-3/TRBV12-4	TRBJ2-3	CASSLTLAGGWGYTDTQYF
TRBV5-6	TRBJ2-2	CASSPLDAGGGELFF
TRBV7-2	TRBJ1-1	CASILRQVLNTEAFF
TRBV10-3	TRBJ1-1	CATLQALNTEAFF